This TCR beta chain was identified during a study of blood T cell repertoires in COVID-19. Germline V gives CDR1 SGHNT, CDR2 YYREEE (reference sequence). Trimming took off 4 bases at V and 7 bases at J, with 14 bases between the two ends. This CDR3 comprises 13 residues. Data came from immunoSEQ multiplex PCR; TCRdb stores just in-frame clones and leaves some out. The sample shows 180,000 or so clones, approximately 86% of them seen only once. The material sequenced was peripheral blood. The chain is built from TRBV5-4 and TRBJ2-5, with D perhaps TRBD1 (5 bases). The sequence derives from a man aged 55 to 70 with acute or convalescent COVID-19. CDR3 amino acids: CASSIKGWGTQYF. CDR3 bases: TGTGCCAGCAGCATTAAGGGGTGGGGGACCCAGTACTTC.